This T cell receptor (beta chain) was captured by sequencing in a study of T-cell reconstitution after alpha-beta-depleted transplantation in children. Looked up from germline, CDR1 is SQVTM and CDR2 is ANQGSEA. The ends lost 4 bases at V and 6 bases at J; junction bases unmatched: 10. The CDR3 contains 14 residues. TCRbeta library construction was performed incorporating unique molecular identifiers. TCRdb reprocessed the PCR reads via MiXCR and lists one record per CDR3 protein. Counted here are a few hundred thousand distinct CDR3 sequences, around 17% occurring once; the ten biggest clones make up 3.3%.

The gene calls are TRBV29-1 and TRBJ2-7; 9 bases map to TRBD1. The TCR sequence derives from a human donor who donated a stem cell graft to a child with acute lymphoblastic leukemia. The sequencing used PBMCs from the stem cell graft donor, collected from the stem cell graft. The CDR3 sequence: CSVADTTGGPEQYF. In DNA, the CDR3 is TGCAGCGTTGCCGACACCACAGGGGGCCCCGAGCAGTACTTC.